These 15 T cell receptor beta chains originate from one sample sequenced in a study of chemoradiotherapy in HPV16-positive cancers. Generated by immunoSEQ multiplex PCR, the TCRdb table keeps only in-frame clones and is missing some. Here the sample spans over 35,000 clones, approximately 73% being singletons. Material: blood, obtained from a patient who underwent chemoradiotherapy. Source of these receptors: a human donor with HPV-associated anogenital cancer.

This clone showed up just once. CDR3 nucleotides: TGTGCCAGCAGCCCCGAGGCGGGGTCCTACGAGCAGTACTTC. Amino acids: CASSPEAGSYEQYF. The chain carries TRBV6-1 and TRBJ2-7; D perhaps matches TRBD2 (6 bases). Germline CDR1 reads MNHNS; CDR2 reads SASEGT. V was pared by 6 bases and J by 1 base, with 13 bases between. The CDR3 contains 14 residues.

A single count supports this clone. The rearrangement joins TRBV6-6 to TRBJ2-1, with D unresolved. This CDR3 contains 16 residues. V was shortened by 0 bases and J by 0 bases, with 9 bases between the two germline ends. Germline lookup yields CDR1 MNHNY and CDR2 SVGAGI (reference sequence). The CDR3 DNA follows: TGTGCCAGCAGTTACTCGAAAGTCTCCTCCTACAATGAGCAGTTCTTC. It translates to CASSYSKVSSYNEQFF.

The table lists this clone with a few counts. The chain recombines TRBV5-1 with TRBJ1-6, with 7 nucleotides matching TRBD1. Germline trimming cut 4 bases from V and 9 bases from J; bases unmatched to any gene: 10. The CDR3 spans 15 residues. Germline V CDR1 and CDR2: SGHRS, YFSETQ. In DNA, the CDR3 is TGCGCCAGCAGCACCCAGACAGGGAGGGGTTCACCCCTCCACTTT. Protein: CASSTQTGRGSPLHF.

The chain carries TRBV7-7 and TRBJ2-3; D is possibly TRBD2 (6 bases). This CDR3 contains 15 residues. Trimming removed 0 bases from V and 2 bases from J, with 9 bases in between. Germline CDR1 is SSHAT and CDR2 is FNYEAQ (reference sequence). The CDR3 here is CASSLAGGITDTQYF. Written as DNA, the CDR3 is TGTGCCAGCAGCTTAGCGGGGGGTATCACAGATACGCAGTATTTT.

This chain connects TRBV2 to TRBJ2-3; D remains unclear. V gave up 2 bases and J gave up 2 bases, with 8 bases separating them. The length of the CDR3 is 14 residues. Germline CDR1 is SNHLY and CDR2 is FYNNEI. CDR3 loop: CASSERQNTDTQYF. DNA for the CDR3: TGTGCCAGCAGTGAACGGCAGAACACAGATACGCAGTATTTT.

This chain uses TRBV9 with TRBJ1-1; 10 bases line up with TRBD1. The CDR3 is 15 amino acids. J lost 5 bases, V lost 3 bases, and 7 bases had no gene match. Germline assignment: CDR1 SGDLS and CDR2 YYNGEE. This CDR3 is CASSGRQGAGTEAFF. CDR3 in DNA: TGTGCCAGCAGCGGAAGACAGGGGGCAGGAACTGAAGCTTTCTTT.

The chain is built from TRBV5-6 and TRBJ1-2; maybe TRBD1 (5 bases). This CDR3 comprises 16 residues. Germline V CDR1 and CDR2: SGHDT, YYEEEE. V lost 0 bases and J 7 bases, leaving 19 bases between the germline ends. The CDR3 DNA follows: TGTGCCAGCAGCTTGGCCGCGGGGCTGAAGTCGCGTGGCTACACCTTC. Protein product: CASSLAAGLKSRGYTF.

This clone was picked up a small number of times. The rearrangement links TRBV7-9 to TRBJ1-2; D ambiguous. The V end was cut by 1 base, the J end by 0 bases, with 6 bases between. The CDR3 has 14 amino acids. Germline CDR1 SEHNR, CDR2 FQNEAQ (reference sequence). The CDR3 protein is CASSLGSSNYGYTF. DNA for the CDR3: TGTGCCAGCAGCTTAGGATCGTCTAACTATGGCTACACCTTC. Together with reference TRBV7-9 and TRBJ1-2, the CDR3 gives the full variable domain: DTGVSQNPRHKITKRGQNVTFRCDPISEHNRLYWYRQTLGQGPEFLTYFQNEAQLEKSRLLSDRFSAERPKGSFSTLEIQRTEQGDSAMYLCASSLGSSNYGYTFGSGTRLTVV.

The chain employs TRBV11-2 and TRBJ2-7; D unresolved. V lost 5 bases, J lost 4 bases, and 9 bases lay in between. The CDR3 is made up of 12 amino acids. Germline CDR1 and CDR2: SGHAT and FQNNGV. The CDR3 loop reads CASSANEYEQYF. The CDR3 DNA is TGTGCCAGCAGCGCCAACGAATACGAGCAGTACTTC.

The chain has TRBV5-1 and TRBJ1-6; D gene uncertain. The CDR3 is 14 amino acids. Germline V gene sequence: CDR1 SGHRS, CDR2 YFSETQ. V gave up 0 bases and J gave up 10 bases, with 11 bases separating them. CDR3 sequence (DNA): TGCGCCAGCAGCTTGGCCGGACGAGGGTCACCCCTCCACTTT. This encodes CASSLAGRGSPLHF.

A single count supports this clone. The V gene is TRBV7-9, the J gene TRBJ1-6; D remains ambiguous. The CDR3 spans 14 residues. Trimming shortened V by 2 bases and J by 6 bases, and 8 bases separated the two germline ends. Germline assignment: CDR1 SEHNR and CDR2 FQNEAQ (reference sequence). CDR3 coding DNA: TGTGCCAGCAGCTTATCCCACAGTAATTCACCCCTCCACTTT. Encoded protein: CASSLSHSNSPLHF.

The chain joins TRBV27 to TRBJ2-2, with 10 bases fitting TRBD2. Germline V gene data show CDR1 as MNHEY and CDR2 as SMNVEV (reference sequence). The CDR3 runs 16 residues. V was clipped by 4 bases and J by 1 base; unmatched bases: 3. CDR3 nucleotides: TGTGCCAGCAGTTCCCTAGCGGGGGTGAACACCGGGGAGCTGTTTTTT. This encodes CASSSLAGVNTGELFF.

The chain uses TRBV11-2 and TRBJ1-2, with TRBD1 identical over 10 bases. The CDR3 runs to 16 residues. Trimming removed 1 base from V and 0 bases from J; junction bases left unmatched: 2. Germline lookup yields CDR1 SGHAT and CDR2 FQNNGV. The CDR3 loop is CASSLGGTGANYGYTF. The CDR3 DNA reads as TGTGCCAGCAGCTTAGGAGGGACAGGGGCTAACTATGGCTACACCTTC.

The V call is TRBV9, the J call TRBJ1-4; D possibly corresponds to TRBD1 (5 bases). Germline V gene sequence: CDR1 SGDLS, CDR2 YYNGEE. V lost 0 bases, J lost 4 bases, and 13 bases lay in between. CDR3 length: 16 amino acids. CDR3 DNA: TGTGCCAGCAGCGTAGGTGGGACTGGCCATAATGAAAAACTGTTTTTT. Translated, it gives CASSVGGTGHNEKLFF.

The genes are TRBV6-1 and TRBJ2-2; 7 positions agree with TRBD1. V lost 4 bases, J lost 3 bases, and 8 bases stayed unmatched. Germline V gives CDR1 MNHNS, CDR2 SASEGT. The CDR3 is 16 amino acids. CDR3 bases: TGTGCCAGCAGTGCTCAGACAGGGATATACACCGGGGAGCTGTTTTTT. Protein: CASSAQTGIYTGELFF.